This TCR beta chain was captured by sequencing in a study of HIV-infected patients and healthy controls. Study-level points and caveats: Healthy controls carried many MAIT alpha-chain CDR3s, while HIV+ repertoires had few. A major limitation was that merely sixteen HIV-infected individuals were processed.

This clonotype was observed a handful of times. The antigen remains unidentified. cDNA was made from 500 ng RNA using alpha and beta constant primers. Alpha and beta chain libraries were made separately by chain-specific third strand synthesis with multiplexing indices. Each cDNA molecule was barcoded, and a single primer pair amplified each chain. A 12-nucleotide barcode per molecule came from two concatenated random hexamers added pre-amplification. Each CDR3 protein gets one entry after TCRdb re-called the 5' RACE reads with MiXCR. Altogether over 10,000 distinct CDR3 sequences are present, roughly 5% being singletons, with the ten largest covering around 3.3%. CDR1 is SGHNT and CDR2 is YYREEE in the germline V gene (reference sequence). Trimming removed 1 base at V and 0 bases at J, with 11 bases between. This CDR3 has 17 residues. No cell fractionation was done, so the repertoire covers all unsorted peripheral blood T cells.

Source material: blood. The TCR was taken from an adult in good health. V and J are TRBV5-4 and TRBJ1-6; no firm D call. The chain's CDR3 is CASSLRSPRSYNSPLHF. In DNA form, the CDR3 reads TGTGCCAGCAGCTTGAGGTCCCCGCGCTCCTATAATTCACCCCTCCACTTT.